Below, one T cell receptor beta chain is given with its context. The germline V gene encodes CDR1 SGHAT and CDR2 FQNNGV. V lost 1 base, J lost 5 bases, and 6 bases stayed unmatched. The CDR3 is 15 residues long. This entry belongs to a study of blood T cell repertoires in COVID-19. The table came from immunoSEQ multiplex PCR; TCRdb's copy has only in-frame clones and leaves some out. The sample holds about 100,000 clones, roughly 82% seen once. This chain links TRBV11-2 with TRBJ1-1, with 8 bases that match TRBD1. The clonotype was recovered from a man between 60 and 70 years old with acute or convalescent COVID-19. Sequencing input: peripheral blood. The chain's CDR3 is CASSLVSGGGTEAFF. The CDR3 nucleotides are TGTGCCAGCAGCTTAGTTTCAGGGGGCGGGACTGAAGCTTTCTTT.